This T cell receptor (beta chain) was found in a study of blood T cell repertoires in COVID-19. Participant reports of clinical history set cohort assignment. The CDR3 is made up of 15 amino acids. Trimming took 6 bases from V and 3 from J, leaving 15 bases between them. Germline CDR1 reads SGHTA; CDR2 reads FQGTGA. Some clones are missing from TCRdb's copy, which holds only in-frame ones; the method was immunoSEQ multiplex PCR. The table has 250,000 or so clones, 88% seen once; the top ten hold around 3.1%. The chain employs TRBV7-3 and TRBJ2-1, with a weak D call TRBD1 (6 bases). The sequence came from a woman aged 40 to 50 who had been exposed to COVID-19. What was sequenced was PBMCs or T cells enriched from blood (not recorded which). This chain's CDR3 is CASRLNREGYNEQFF. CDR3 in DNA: TGTGCCAGCAGGCTTAACAGGGAAGGCTACAATGAGCAGTTCTTC.